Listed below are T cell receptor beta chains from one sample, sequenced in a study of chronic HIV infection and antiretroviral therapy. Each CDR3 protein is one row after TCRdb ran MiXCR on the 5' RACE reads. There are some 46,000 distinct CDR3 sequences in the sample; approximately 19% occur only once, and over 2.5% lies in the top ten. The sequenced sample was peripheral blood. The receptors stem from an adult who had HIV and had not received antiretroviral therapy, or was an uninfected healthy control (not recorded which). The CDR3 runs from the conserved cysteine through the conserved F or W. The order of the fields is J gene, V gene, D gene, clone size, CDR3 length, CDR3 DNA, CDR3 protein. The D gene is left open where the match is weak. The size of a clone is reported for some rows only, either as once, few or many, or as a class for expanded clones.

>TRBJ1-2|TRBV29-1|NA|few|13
TGCAGCGTTGAACCGCTAGCTAACTATGGCTACACCTTC
CSVEPLANYGYTF
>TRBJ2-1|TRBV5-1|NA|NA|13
TGCGCCAGCAGCTTGGACGGATACAATGAGCAGTTCTTC
CASSLDGYNEQFF
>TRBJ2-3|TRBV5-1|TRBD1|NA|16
TGCGCCAGCAGCTTGGTAGCCACAGGGGGCGCAGATACGCAGTATTTT
CASSLVATGGADTQYF
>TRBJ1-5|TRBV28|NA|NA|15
TGTGCCAGCAGGTTCGGTAGTTCTAGCAATCAGCCCCAGCATTTT
CASRFGSSSNQPQHF
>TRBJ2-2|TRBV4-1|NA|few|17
TGCGCCAGCAGCCTTCCCGGGGCGAGGAGGGGGACCGGGGAGCTGTTTTTT
CASSLPGARRGTGELFF
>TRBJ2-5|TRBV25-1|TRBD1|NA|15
TGTGCCAGCAGTGAATTACGGGACAGCCAAGAGACCCAGTACTTC
CASSELRDSQETQYF
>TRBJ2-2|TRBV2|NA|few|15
TGTGCCAGCATTCCGGCGGCAGCGTCGGCCGGGGAGCTGTTTTTT
CASIPAAASAGELFF
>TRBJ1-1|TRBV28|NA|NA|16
TGTGCCAGCAGCCCCTTCGGGGCAGCCTTGAGCACTGAAGCTTTCTTT
CASSPFGAALSTEAFF
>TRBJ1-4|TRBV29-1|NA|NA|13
TGCAGCGTTTGGACTCAAACTAATGAAAAACTGTTTTTT
CSVWTQTNEKLFF
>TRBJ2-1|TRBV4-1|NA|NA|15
TGCGCCAGCAGCCAAGAACCCCCCAGGGTGGATGAGCAGTTCTTC
CASSQEPPRVDEQFF
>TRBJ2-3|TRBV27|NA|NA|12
TGTGCCAGCACCACCCTAGGGGGTACGCAGTATTTT
CASTTLGGTQYF
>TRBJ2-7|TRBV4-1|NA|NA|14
TGCGCCAGCAGCCCGGTTCCGACGTCCTACGAGCAGTACTTC
CASSPVPTSYEQYF
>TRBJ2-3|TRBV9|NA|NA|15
TGTGCCAGCAGCGCTGCTTTAGGAAACACAGATACGCAGTATTTT
CASSAALGNTDTQYF
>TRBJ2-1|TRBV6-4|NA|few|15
TGTGCCAGCAGTGACCAAGCGGGCTCCTACAATGAGCAGTTCTTC
CASSDQAGSYNEQFF
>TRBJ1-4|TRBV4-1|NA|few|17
TGCGCCAGCAGCCAAGCCTTAGCAAAATCCTCAAGGACCTACCTGTTTTTT
CASSQALAKSSRTYLFF
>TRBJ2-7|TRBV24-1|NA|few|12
TGTGCCACCAGTAAAGGTGGGTACGAGCAGTACTTC
CATSKGGYEQYF
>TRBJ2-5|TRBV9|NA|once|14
TGTGCCAGCAGCGTAGGTACAGGGCGAGAGACCCAGTACTTC
CASSVGTGRETQYF
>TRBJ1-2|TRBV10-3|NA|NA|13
TGTGCCATCAGCCAGACACCGAACTATGGCTACACCTTC
CAISQTPNYGYTF
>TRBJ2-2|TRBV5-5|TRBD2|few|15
TGTGCCAGCAGCTGGACGGGAGGGAACACCGGGGAGCTGTTTTTT
CASSWTGGNTGELFF
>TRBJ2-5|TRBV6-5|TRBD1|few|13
TGTGCCAGCAGTTCCGACAGGGGAGAGACCCAGTACTTC
CASSSDRGETQYF
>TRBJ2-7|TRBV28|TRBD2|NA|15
TGTGCCAGCAGTCTTATAGCGGGAGGGCCGCGAGAGCAGTACTTC
CASSLIAGGPREQYF
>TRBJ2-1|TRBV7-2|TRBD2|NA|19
TGTGCCAGCAGCTCCCGTGGGACTAGCGGGAGTCTGGTCCGCGATGAGCAGTTCTTC
CASSSRGTSGSLVRDEQFF
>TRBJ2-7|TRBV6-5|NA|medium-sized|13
TGTGCCAGCAGCCACCGGGAAGGCTACGAGCAGTACTTC
CASSHREGYEQYF
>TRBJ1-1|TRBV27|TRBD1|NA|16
TGTGCCAGCAGAGCCGGAGGAGACAGGGGGAACACTGAAGCTTTCTTT
CASRAGGDRGNTEAFF
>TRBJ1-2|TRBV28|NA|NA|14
TGTGCCAGCAGTTTAGGTTGGGGAAACTATGGCTACACCTTC
CASSLGWGNYGYTF
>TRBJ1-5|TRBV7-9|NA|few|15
TGTGCCAGCAGTTCTGCCGGGACGGGGATTGAGCCCCAGCATTTT
CASSSAGTGIEPQHF
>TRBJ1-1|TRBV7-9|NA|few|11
TGTGCCAGCAGCCTCCCCACTGAAGCTTTCTTT
CASSLPTEAFF
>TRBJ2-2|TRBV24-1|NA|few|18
TGTGCCACCAGTGACCCCCGACTAGGTTTTTCTAACACCGGGGAGCTGTTTTTT
CATSDPRLGFSNTGELFF
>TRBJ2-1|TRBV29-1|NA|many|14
TGCAGCGTTGCAGGCGGTGGCTCCTACAATGAGCAGTTCTTC
CSVAGGGSYNEQFF
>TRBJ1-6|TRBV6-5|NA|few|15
TGTGCCAGCAGTTACTGGCGGGGGGGAAATTCACCCCTCCACTTT
CASSYWRGGNSPLHF
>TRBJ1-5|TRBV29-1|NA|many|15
TGCAGCGTTGAAGATGCAGTATCGAGCAATCAGCCCCAGCATTTT
CSVEDAVSSNQPQHF
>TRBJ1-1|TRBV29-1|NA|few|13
TGCAGCGCAACAGTCAAGGGAGGCACTGAAGCTTTCTTT
CSATVKGGTEAFF
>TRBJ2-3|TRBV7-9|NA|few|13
TGTGCCAGCAGCTTCTTATCGATGGATACGCAGTATTTT
CASSFLSMDTQYF
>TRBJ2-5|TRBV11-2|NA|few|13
TGTGCCAGCAGCTTATGGGGGCTCGTGACCCAGTACTTC
CASSLWGLVTQYF
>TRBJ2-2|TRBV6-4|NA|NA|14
TGTGCCAGCAGTGACGGACAAAACACCGGGGAGCTGTTTTTT
CASSDGQNTGELFF
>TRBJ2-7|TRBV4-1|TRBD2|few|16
TGCGCCAGCAGCCAAAGGCTAGCGGGAGACTCCTACGAGCAGTACTTC
CASSQRLAGDSYEQYF
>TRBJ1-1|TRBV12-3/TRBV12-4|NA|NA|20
TGTGCCAGCAGTTTACTCTTCGAGCGAAGAGAGCAGGGGATTCAGGCTGAAGCTTTCTTT
CASSLLFERREQGIQAEAFF
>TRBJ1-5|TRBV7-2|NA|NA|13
TGTGCCAGCAGCCCGGACAAGCATCAGCCCCAGCATTTT
CASSPDKHQPQHF
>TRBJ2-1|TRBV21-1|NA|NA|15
TGTGCCAGCACCCACCCGGGGGAGGGCCCCGATGAGCAGTTCTTC
CASTHPGEGPDEQFF
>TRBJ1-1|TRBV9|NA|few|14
TGTGCCAGCGGATCCGGACAGTATCACACTGAAGCTTTCTTT
CASGSGQYHTEAFF
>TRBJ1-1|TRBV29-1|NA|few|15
TGCAGTCAGGACCAAATGGGGGAGATGAACACTGAAGCTTTCTTT
CSQDQMGEMNTEAFF
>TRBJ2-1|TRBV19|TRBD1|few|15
TGTGCCAGTACTTTCCGGGACAGGGCAAACAATGAGCAGTTCTTC
CASTFRDRANNEQFF
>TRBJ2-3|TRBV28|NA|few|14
TGTGCCAGCAGTTTGGATAGCGGACAAGATACGCAGTATTTT
CASSLDSGQDTQYF
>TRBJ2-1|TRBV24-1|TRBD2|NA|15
TGTGCCACCAGGCCCGGGACTAGCGGGTACAATGAGCAGTTCTTC
CATRPGTSGYNEQFF
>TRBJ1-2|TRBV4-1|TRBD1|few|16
TGCGCCAGCAGCCTAGACAGGGGGCGGGTTGACTATGGCTACACCTTC
CASSLDRGRVDYGYTF
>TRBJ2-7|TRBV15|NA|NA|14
TGTGCCACCAGCCCGGGGCGTACGGCCTACGAGCAGTACTTC
CATSPGRTAYEQYF
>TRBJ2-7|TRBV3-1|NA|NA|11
TGTGCCAGCAGCCATCTCCGCGAGCAGTACTTC
CASSHLREQYF